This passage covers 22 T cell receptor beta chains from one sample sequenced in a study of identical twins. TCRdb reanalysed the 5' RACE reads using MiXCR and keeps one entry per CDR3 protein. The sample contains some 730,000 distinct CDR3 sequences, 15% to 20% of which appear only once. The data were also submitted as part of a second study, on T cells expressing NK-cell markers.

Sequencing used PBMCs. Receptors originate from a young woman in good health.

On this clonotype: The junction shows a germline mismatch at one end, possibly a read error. CDR3 in amino acids: CASSSLTGTSVPGNTIYF. The CDR3 DNA reads TGTGCTAGCAGCTCCCTCACCGGGACGTCGGTTCCTGGAAACACCATATATTTT. V is TRBV7-7 and J is TRBJ1-3, with D perhaps TRBD1 (5 bases). The CDR3 runs to 18 residues. Per germline, CDR1 SSHAT and CDR2 FNYEAQ (reference sequence).

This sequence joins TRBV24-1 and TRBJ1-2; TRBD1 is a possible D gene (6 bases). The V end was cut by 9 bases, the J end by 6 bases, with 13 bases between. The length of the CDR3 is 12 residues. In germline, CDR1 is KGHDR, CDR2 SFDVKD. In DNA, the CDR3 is TGTGCCACCTTCTCAGGGGCCCATGGCTACACCTTC. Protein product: CATFSGAHGYTF.

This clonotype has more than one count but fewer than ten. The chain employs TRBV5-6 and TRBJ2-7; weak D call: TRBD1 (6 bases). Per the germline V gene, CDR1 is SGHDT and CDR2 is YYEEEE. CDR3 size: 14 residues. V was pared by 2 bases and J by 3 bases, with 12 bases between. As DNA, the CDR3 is TGTGCCAGCAGCTTAGGGGGAACGGTCTACGAGCAGTACTTC. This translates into CASSLGGTVYEQYF.

This CDR3 is CASSQGLGLEQYF. DNA of the CDR3: TGTGCCAGCAGCCAAGGACTAGGACTCGAGCAGTACTTC. The V and J genes are TRBV3-1 and TRBJ2-7; D is possibly TRBD2 (6 bases). The CDR3 contains 13 residues. Deletions cut 1 base from V and 6 bases from J, with 10 bases between. The V gene's germline CDR1 is LGHDT and CDR2 YNNKEL (reference sequence).

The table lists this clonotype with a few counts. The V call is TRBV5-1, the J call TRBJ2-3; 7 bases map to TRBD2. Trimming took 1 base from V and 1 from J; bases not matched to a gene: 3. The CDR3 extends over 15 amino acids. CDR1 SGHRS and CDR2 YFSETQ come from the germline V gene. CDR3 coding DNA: TGCGCCAGCAGCTTGCAGGCGGGGGGCACAGATACGCAGTATTTT. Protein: CASSLQAGGTDTQYF.

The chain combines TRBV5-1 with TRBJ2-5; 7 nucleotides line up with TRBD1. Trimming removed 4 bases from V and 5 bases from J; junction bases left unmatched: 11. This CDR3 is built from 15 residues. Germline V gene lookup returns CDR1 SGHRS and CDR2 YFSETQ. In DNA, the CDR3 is TGCGCCAGCAGCCATCGGGACAGCCGCGAGGAGACCCAGTACTTC. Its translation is CASSHRDSREETQYF.

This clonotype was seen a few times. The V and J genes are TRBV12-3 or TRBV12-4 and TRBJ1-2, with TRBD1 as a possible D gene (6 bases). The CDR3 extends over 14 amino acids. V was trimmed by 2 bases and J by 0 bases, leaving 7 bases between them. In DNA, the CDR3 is TGTGCCAGCAGTTTAAGGGGGGCTAACTATGGCTACACCTTC. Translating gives CASSLRGANYGYTF.

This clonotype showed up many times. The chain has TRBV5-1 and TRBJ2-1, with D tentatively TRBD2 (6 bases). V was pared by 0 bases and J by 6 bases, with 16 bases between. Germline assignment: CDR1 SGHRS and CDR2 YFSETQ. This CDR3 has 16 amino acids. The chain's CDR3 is CASSLARERRFNEQFF. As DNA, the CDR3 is TGCGCCAGCAGCTTGGCCCGGGAGCGGAGATTCAATGAGCAGTTCTTC.

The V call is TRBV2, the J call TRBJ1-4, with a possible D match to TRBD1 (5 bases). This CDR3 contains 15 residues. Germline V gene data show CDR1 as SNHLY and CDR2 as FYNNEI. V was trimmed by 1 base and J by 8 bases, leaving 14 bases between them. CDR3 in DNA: TGTGCCAGCAGTGAAGGGTGGCAGGGCTACGAAAAACTGTTTTTT. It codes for CASSEGWQGYEKLFF.

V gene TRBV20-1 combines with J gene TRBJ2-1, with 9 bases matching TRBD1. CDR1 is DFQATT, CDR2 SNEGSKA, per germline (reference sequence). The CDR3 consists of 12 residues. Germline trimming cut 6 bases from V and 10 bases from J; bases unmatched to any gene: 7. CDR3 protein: CSATRDRDEQFF. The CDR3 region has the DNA TGCAGTGCAACCCGGGACAGGGACGAGCAGTTCTTC.

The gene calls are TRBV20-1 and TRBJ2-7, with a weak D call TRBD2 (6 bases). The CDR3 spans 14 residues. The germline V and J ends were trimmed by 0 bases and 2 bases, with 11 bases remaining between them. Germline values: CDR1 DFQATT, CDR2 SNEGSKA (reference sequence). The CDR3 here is CSARDSGVPYEQYF. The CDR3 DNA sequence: TGCAGTGCTAGAGATTCGGGGGTTCCCTACGAGCAGTACTTC.

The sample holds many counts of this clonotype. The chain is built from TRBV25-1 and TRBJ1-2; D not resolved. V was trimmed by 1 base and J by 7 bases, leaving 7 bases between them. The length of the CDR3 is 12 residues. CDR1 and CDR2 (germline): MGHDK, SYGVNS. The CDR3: CASSEFGVGYTF. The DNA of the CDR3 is TGTGCCAGCAGTGAATTCGGGGTTGGCTACACCTTC.

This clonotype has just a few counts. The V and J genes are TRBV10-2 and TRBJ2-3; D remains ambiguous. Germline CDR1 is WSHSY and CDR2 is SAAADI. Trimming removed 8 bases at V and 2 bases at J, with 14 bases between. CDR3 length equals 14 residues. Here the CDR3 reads CASVEERPTDTQYF. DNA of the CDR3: TGCGCCAGCGTTGAAGAGAGACCCACAGATACGCAGTATTTT.

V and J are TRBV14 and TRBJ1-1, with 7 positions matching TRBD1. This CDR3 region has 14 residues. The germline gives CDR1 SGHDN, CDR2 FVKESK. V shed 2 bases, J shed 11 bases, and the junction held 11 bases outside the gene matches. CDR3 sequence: CASSQTLTTGIAFF. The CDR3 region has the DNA TGTGCCAGCAGCCAAACGCTTACGACAGGGATCGCTTTCTTT.

Here the CDR3 reads CASTPNRWQGLLTEAFF. CDR3 sequence (DNA): TGTGCCAGTACCCCCAACCGATGGCAGGGCCTCCTCACTGAAGCTTTCTTT. J is TRBJ1-1 and V is TRBV19; D may be TRBD1 (5 bases). Trimming cost V 7 bases and J 4 bases, with 25 bases left between them. The germline V gene has CDR1 LNHDA and CDR2 SQIVND (reference sequence). This CDR3 has 17 residues.

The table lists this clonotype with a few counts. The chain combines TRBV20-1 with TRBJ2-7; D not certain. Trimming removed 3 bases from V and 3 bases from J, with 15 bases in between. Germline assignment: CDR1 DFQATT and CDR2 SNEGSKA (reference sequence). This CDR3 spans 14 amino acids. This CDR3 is CSASRVSSFYEQYF. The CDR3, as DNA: TGCAGTGCTAGTAGGGTTAGCAGCTTCTACGAGCAGTACTTC.

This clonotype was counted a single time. Here the CDR3 reads CASSLAGGNNGEQYF. The CDR3 DNA follows: TGTGCCAGCAGCTTAGCAGGGGGCAACAATGGGGAGCAGTACTTC. The chain carries TRBV7-6 and TRBJ2-7; 7 bases agree with TRBD1. The CDR3 totals 15 residues. Germline V gene data show CDR1 as SGHVS and CDR2 as FNYEAQ. V lost 0 bases, J lost 7 bases, and 9 bases stayed unmatched.

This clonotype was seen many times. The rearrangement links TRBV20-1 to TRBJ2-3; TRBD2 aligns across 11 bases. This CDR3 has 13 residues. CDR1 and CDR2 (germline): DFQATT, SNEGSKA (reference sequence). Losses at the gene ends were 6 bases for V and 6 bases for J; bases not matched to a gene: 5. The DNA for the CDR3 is TGCAGTGCGCCTACTAGCGGGAGTGATACGCAGTATTTT. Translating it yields CSAPTSGSDTQYF.

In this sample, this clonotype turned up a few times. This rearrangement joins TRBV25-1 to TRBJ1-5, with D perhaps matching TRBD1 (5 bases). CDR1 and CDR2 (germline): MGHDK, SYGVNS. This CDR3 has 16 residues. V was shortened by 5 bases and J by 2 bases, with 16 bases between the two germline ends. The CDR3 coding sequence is TGTGCCAGCAGTTACGGGGGGGTGGTAGGCAATCAGCCCCAGCATTTT. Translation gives CASSYGGVVGNQPQHF. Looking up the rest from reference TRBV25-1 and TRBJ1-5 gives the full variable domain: EADIYQTPRYLVIGTGKKITLECSQTMGHDKMYWYQQDPGMELHLIHYSYGVNSTEKGDLSSESTVSRIRTEHFPLTLESARPSHTSQYLCASSYGGVVGNQPQHFGDGTRLSIL.

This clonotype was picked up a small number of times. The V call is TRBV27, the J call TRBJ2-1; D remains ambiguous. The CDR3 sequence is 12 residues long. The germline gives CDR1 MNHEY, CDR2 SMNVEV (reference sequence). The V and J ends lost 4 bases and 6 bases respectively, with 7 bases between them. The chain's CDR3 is CASSSHSNEQFF. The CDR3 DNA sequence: TGTGCCAGCAGTTCACATAGCAATGAGCAGTTCTTC.

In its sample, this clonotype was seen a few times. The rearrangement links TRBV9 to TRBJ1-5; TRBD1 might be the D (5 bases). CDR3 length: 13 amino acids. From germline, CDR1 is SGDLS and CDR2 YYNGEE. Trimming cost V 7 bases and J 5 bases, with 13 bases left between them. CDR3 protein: CASGRGVDQPQHF. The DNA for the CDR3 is TGTGCCAGCGGAAGAGGGGTAGATCAGCCCCAGCATTTT.

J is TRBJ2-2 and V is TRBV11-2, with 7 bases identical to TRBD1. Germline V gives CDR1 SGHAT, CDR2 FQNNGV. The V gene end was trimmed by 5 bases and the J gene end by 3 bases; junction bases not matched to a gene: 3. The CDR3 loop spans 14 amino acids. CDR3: CASSPGQHTGELFF. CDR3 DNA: TGTGCCAGCAGCCCGGGACAGCACACCGGGGAGCTGTTTTTT.